The 26 T cell receptor beta chains reported below all come from one sample, sequenced in a study of T cell responses to AZD1222 COVID-19 vaccine. Measured with immunoSEQ multiplex PCR; TCRdb has only the in-frame clones, and not every one. The sample consists of approximately 150,000 clones, more than 70% of them appearing once. The specimen comprised peripheral blood, sampled 28 days after the second AZD1222 dose. The receptor set was obtained from an adult who received the AZD1222 COVID-19 vaccine.

DNA for the CDR3: TGTGCCAGCAGCCATCTCCGGGGGACCGTCTCCTACAATGAGCAGTTCTTC. Translated: CASSHLRGTVSYNEQFF. V gene TRBV14 combines with J gene TRBJ2-1; D possibly corresponds to TRBD2 (6 bases). Looked up from germline, CDR1 is SGHDN and CDR2 is FVKESK. Trimming pared 3 bases from V and 0 bases from J, leaving 15 bases between. The CDR3 is made up of 17 amino acids.

The chain uses TRBV11-1 and TRBJ2-2; D is unclear. V was clipped by 2 bases and J by 1 base, with 8 bases between them. CDR1 and CDR2 from the germline V gene are SGHAT and FQDESV (reference sequence). The CDR3 is made up of 15 amino acids. CDR3 DNA sequence: TGTGCCAGCAGCTTAACACAGTTGAACACCGGGGAGCTGTTTTTT. Residues: CASSLTQLNTGELFF.

The rearrangement joins TRBV6-6 to TRBJ1-3; D is ambiguous. This CDR3 is built from 15 residues. V dropped 2 bases and J dropped 1 base, with 9 bases sitting between them. Germline V gives CDR1 MNHNY, CDR2 SVGAGI (reference sequence). The CDR3 is CASSYRTGSGNTIYF. CDR3 nucleotide sequence: TGTGCCAGCAGTTACCGCACGGGGTCTGGAAACACCATATATTTT.

Here the CDR3 reads CASSSHRGMNTEAFF. CDR3 in DNA: TGTGCCAGCAGCTCACACAGGGGGATGAACACTGAAGCTTTCTTT. The genes are TRBV11-3 and TRBJ1-1, with 8 bases fitting TRBD1. The CDR3 is 15 residues long. Losses at the gene ends were 4 bases for V and 0 bases for J; bases not matched to a gene: 4. CDR1 is SGHNT, CDR2 YENEEA, per germline.

The rearrangement uses TRBV24-1 and TRBJ2-3; D is undetermined. The V gene lost 1 base and the J gene lost 2 bases, with 9 bases spanning the gap. This CDR3 region has 15 residues. Germline V CDR1 and CDR2: KGHDR, SFDVKD. CDR3 bases: TGTGCCACCAGTGATTTAGGCGGACCCACAGATACGCAGTATTTT. Amino acids: CATSDLGGPTDTQYF.

V is TRBV6-2 or TRBV6-3 and J is TRBJ2-1, with TRBD2 as a possible D gene (5 bases). The germline CDR1 and CDR2 sequences are MNHEY and SVGEGT. The CDR3 has 16 residues. The V end lost 3 bases, the J end lost 2 bases, and 14 bases lay between the germline ends. Here the CDR3 reads CASSYRPFGTYNEQFF. The CDR3 coding sequence is TGTGCCAGCAGTTATCGGCCCTTCGGGACCTACAATGAGCAGTTCTTC.

This clone was detected once. The rearrangement joins TRBV21-1 to TRBJ1-2; the table's D call of TRBD1 was not tested on the DNA. TRBV21-1 is a pseudogene locus. The CDR3 runs to 18 residues. The CDR3 protein is CASRMTLRGGALNYGYTF. The CDR3 coding sequence is TGTGCCAGCAGAATGACCTTAAGAGGGGGCGCGTTGAACTATGGCTACACCTTC.

This chain uses TRBV4-1 with TRBJ2-3; 9 bases fit TRBD2. The CDR3 is 16 amino acids. The junction had 7 bases not matched to a gene; V was cut back by 3 bases and J by 3 bases. Germline loops: CDR1 MGHRA, CDR2 YSYEKL. CDR3 loop: CASSQTSGGRTDTQYF. CDR3 nucleotide sequence: TGCGCCAGCAGCCAGACTAGCGGAGGAAGAACAGATACGCAGTATTTT.

The chain combines TRBV6-2 or TRBV6-3 with TRBJ2-3; 7 positions match TRBD2. After removal of 1 base from V and 0 bases from J, the junction contained 10 bases not matched to a gene. From germline, CDR1 is MNHEY and CDR2 SVGEGT. The CDR3 runs 18 residues. The CDR3 is CASSYWPGSGTSTDTQYF. The CDR3 coding sequence is TGTGCCAGCAGTTACTGGCCGGGGAGCGGGACTAGCACAGATACGCAGTATTTT.

The V call is TRBV5-5, the J call TRBJ2-5, with D unresolved. Germline V lookup: CDR1 SGHKS, CDR2 YYEKEE (reference sequence). The CDR3 is 14 amino acids. Trimming removed 0 bases from V and 2 bases from J, with 8 bases in between. CDR3 residues: CASSLAVVQETQYF. The CDR3 DNA follows: TGTGCCAGCAGCTTGGCCGTGGTACAAGAGACCCAGTACTTC.

The chain joins TRBV12-5 to TRBJ1-1; D ambiguous. The CDR3 length is 15 residues. Germline V CDR1 and CDR2: LGHNT, FRNRAP. V was pared by 5 bases and J by 0 bases, with 13 bases between. CDR3 protein: CASGPPRALNTEAFF. CDR3 coding DNA: TGTGCTAGTGGTCCCCCGAGGGCGTTGAACACTGAAGCTTTCTTT.

This clone appeared a few times. The CDR3 region is CASSQEAGTGGVEQYF. For the CDR3, the DNA is TGCGCCAGCAGCCAAGAAGCCGGGACAGGGGGCGTCGAGCAGTACTTC. V is TRBV4-3 and J is TRBJ2-7; 12 bases align to TRBD1. Germline CDR1 and CDR2: LGHNA and YSLEER. This CDR3 is 16 amino acids long. V was clipped by 0 bases and J by 6 bases; unmatched bases: 6.

This clone turned up a few times. The rearrangement links TRBV5-8 to TRBJ1-1; possibly TRBD1 for D (6 bases). Germline loops: CDR1 SGHTS, CDR2 YDEGEE. This CDR3 has 14 amino acids. Trimming removed 0 bases at V and 4 bases at J, with 10 bases between. DNA of the CDR3: TGTGCCAGCAGCTTGGTTGCCAGGGGCACTGAAGCTTTCTTT. This sequence encodes CASSLVARGTEAFF.

For the CDR3, the DNA is TGTGCCAGCAGTGAAGCCCTAGGACAGGGCTTACTCTCACCCCTCCACTTT. Protein: CASSEALGQGLLSPLHF. The rearrangement joins TRBV2 to TRBJ1-6; 8 bases line up with TRBD1. V trimming: 0 bases; J trimming: 10 bases; junction bases outside the gene matches: 11. Germline lookup yields CDR1 SNHLY and CDR2 FYNNEI. The CDR3 is 17 residues long. Supplemented by reference TRBV2 and TRBJ1-6, the full variable domain reads EPEVTQTPSHQVTQMGQEVILRCVPISNHLYFYWYRQILGQKVEFLVSFYNNEISEKSEIFDDQFSVERPDGSNFTLKIRSTKLEDSAMYFCASSEALGQGLLSPLHFGNGTRLTVT.

V gene TRBV10-3 combines with J gene TRBJ2-1; D possibly corresponds to TRBD1 (6 bases). The CDR3 spans 14 residues. CDR1 and CDR2 from the germline V gene are ENHRY and SYGVKD. V was cut by 4 bases and J by 8 bases, with 15 bases left in between. CDR3 DNA: TGTGCCATCAGTGCGACAGGTGGCGAGGATGAGCAGTTCTTC. Protein product: CAISATGGEDEQFF.

The V and J genes are TRBV5-8 and TRBJ2-5; 7 positions agree with TRBD1. Germline V gene data show CDR1 as SGHTS and CDR2 as YDEGEE. V shed 1 base, J shed 4 bases, and the junction held 4 bases outside the gene matches. The CDR3 has 14 residues. CDR3 DNA sequence: TGTGCCAGCAGCTTGCCCGGGACAGCAGAGACCCAGTACTTC. Translation: CASSLPGTAETQYF.

The genes are TRBV4-1 and TRBJ2-2; D unresolved. This CDR3 is built from 14 residues. The germline V gene encodes CDR1 MGHRA and CDR2 YSYEKL. The V and J ends lost 4 bases and 2 bases respectively, with 8 bases between them. Here the CDR3 DNA reads TGCGCCAGCAGCCTCCAACTAAACACCGGGGAGCTGTTTTTT. Translation gives CASSLQLNTGELFF.

The chain joins TRBV7-2 to TRBJ2-3, with 9 bases fitting TRBD2. The germline V gene has CDR1 SGHTA and CDR2 FQGNSA. This CDR3 comprises 19 residues. With 1 base clipped from V and 0 bases from J, the junction kept 11 bases outside the gene matches. CDR3 in DNA: TGTGCCAGCAGCTTAGGAAGTTTTGGCGGGAGGGCTAGCACAGATACGCAGTATTTT. It translates to CASSLGSFGGRASTDTQYF. Based on the CDR3 plus reference TRBV7-2 and TRBJ2-3, the full variable domain is GAGVSQSPSNKVTEKGKDVELRCDPISGHTALYWYRQSLGQGLEFLIYFQGNSAPDKSGLPSDRFSAERTGGSVSTLTIQRTQQEDSAVYLCASSLGSFGGRASTDTQYFGPGTRLTVL.

In this sample, this clone turned up once. CDR3 nucleotides: TGTGCCTGGAAGGGACACTCGAGCTCCTATAATTCACCCCTCCACTTT. As protein: CAWKGHSSSYNSPLHF. The chain is built from TRBV30 and TRBJ1-6; D is perhaps TRBD1 (6 bases). Trimming cost V 4 bases and J 0 bases, with 13 bases left between them. CDR3 length: 16 amino acids. In germline, CDR1 is GTSNPN, CDR2 SVGIG (reference sequence).

The genes are TRBV9 and TRBJ2-2, with no clear D. Trimming left V 0 bases short and J 6 bases short, with 9 bases between. Per the germline V gene, CDR1 is SGDLS and CDR2 is YYNGEE. The CDR3 is 14 amino acids. The CDR3 coding sequence is TGTGCCAGCAGCGTAGTGAGCACCTCCGGGGAGCTGTTTTTT. Translating gives CASSVVSTSGELFF.

V and J are TRBV27 and TRBJ2-7; D remains unclear. CDR1 is MNHEY and CDR2 is SMNVEV in the germline V gene (reference sequence). The ends were cut back, 5 bases at V and 7 bases at J, with 24 bases in the middle. The CDR3 runs to 16 residues. The CDR3 loop is CASSPILVAPEGEQYF. CDR3 sequence (DNA): TGTGCCAGCAGTCCCATCTTAGTCGCCCCAGAAGGAGAGCAGTACTTC.

J is TRBJ1-3 and V is TRBV5-1; D is uncertain. Trimming removed 4 bases from V and 3 bases from J, with 17 bases in between. The CDR3 loop spans 16 amino acids. The germline V gene has CDR1 SGHRS and CDR2 YFSETQ. CDR3 sequence reads: CASSAYGLSYGNTIYF. CDR3 in DNA: TGCGCCAGCAGCGCATATGGACTATCCTATGGAAACACCATATATTTT.

The chain carries TRBV27 and TRBJ1-5; 9 bases align to TRBD1. The germline V gene has CDR1 MNHEY and CDR2 SMNVEV (reference sequence). The V and J ends lost 5 bases and 5 bases, in that order; junction bases with no gene match: 4. This CDR3 region has 14 residues. The CDR3 loop reads CASSMNRGHQPQHF. CDR3 DNA: TGTGCCAGCAGTATGAACAGGGGGCATCAGCCCCAGCATTTT.

The V and J genes are TRBV29-1 and TRBJ1-2; possible D gene TRBD1, 5 bases. V lost 5 bases to trimming and J lost 5 bases, with 18 bases between them. The length of the CDR3 is 14 residues. Per germline, CDR1 SQVTM and CDR2 ANQGSEA. The CDR3 coding sequence is TGCAGCGTTTCAGCCGGGCCGGGGACGTATGGCTACACCTTC. It encodes CSVSAGPGTYGYTF.

About this clone itself: The junction departs from germline at one end; a sequencing error may be responsible. The V gene is TRBV12-3 or TRBV12-4, the J gene TRBJ2-7; tentative D call: TRBD2 (5 bases). CDR3 length: 12 amino acids. The CDR3 spells CASSSRGEAQTF. The CDR3 bases are TGTGCCAGCAGTTCCCGGGGTGAGGCTCAGACTTTC.

The chain is built from TRBV7-8 and TRBJ1-1; maybe TRBD1 (5 bases). Germline lookup yields CDR1 SGHVS and CDR2 FQNEAQ. This CDR3 has 13 residues. V was clipped by 5 bases and J by 5 bases, with 12 bases between them. The CDR3 protein is CASSLARGTEAFF. DNA of the CDR3: TGTGCCAGCAGCCTGGCAAGGGGTACTGAAGCTTTCTTT. Variable domain in full (rest from reference TRBV7-8 and TRBJ1-1): GAGVSQSPRYKVAKRGQDVALRCDPISGHVSLFWYQQALGQGPEFLTYFQNEAQLDKSGLPSDRFFAERPEGSVSTLKIQRTQQEDSAVYLCASSLARGTEAFFGQGTRLTVV.